The table lists the clone carrying this TCR beta chain with a few counts. The antigen remains unidentified. TCRdb called the 5' RACE reads again in MiXCR, with one record for every CDR3 protein. The table records 500,000 to 700,000 distinct CDR3 sequences, 7% to 7.5% of them present only once. The sample is drawn from a study of identical twins. General study points: Whereas memory repertoires showed no such difference, abundant cord blood beta clonotypes carried fewer insertions. Twin-shared out-of-frame alpha sequences were enriched for low generation probability.

These data also featured in a second study, about yellow fever vaccine responses in identical twins.

The TCR was taken from a woman younger than 30 in good health. Sequenced sample: PBMCs.

This chain's CDR3 is CASSLSNYEQFF. DNA for the CDR3: TGTGCCAGCAGCTTGTCAAACTATGAGCAGTTCTTC. This rearrangement joins TRBV5-6 to TRBJ2-1; D uncertain. The V gene's germline CDR1 is SGHDT and CDR2 YYEEEE. V was shortened by 1 base and J by 8 bases, with 7 bases between the two germline ends. The CDR3 is 12 residues long.